Listed below are T cell receptor beta chains from one sample, sequenced in a study of T cells after yellow fever vaccination. TCRdb processed the 5' RACE reads anew with MiXCR; each CDR3 protein has one entry. The table lists approximately 330,000 distinct CDR3 sequences, about 4% of them singletons. The material sequenced was PBMCs, taken 5 days after the yellow fever booster vaccination. The receptors derive from a man aged 18 to 35 who received the YFV17D yellow fever vaccine. Each CDR3 is given with its conserved first and last residue. Fields, in order: V gene, J gene, CDR3 protein.

TRBV7-2	TRBJ1-3	CASSTGSRGTIFF
TRBV5-1	TRBJ1-2	CASSLAGGIRDGYTF
TRBV30	TRBJ1-1	CAWTTEEFEAFF
TRBV7-9	TRBJ2-1	CASSLNRAYYNEQFF
TRBV7-2	TRBJ1-4	CASSLERGLTNEKLFF
TRBV30	TRBJ2-3	CAWSAPGTDTQYF
TRBV5-1	TRBJ1-6	CASSLEGEGSPLHF
TRBV5-6	TRBJ2-5	CASSSGEGTQYF
TRBV12-3/TRBV12-4	TRBJ1-6	CASSFTDRNSPLHF
TRBV12-3/TRBV12-4	TRBJ2-5	CASTLRGQETQYF
TRBV11-2	TRBJ2-1	CASRQSGGAWDNEQFF
TRBV4-2	TRBJ2-3	CACSQERSPDTLYF
TRBV29-1	TRBJ1-5	CSVVGGGQGQPQHF
TRBV5-4	TRBJ1-1	CASSPRKQAPNTEAFF
TRBV23-1	TRBJ2-7	CASSQQGTGGRYEQYF
TRBV4-3	TRBJ1-1	CASSQERQTNTEAFF
TRBV12-5	TRBJ1-4	CASAPRRGGKLFF
TRBV27	TRBJ2-2	CASRGWRGKGTGELFF
TRBV6-5	TRBJ1-2	CASSYSSSESYTF
TRBV5-1	TRBJ2-3	CASSHLLAGVTDTQYF
TRBV24-1	TRBJ2-3	CATSDAGGGTDTQYF
TRBV6-5	TRBJ1-5	CASSYSYSNQPQHF
TRBV5-1	TRBJ1-4	CASSQTGTENEKLFF
TRBV5-1	TRBJ2-5	CASRGNMAQYF
TRBV7-2	TRBJ2-1	CASSVGGFGSYNEQFF
TRBV5-1	TRBJ2-4	CASSLDGGLNIQYF
TRBV6-5	TRBJ2-1	CASTPGGASLNEQFF
TRBV27	TRBJ2-7	CASGVDPYEQYF
TRBV6-6	TRBJ1-2	CASSYEGEVYTF
TRBV7-9	TRBJ2-7	CASSRYREQYF
TRBV20-1	TRBJ2-7	CSASGDRVNSEQYF
TRBV20-1	TRBJ2-3	CSVSGGARTDTQYF